The rows below give T cell receptor beta chains drawn from one sample of a study of cytomegalovirus exposure and HLA in healthy donors. The protocol was immunoSEQ multiplex PCR, while the TCRdb copy is restricted to in-frame clones and leaves out a portion. The table has fewer than 200,000 clones, around 76% seen once. Sample: PBMCs. The receptors were sampled from a man between 35 and 55 years old in good health and CMV-seropositive. CDR3s include the opening cysteine and the closing phenylalanine or tryptophan. The order of the fields is D gene, J gene, CDR3 length, clone size, V gene, CDR3 DNA, CDR3 protein. D genes are given only for firm matches. Not every row has a clone size; where given, it reads once, few, many or a size class.

D gene: TRBD1; J gene: TRBJ2-7; CDR3 length: 17; clone size: .; V gene: TRBV5-3; CDR3 DNA: TGTGCCAGAAGCTTGTTGGGACGGGACAGGCGTTCCTACGAGCAGTACTTC; CDR3 protein: CARSLLGRDRRSYEQYF
D gene: .; J gene: TRBJ2-7; CDR3 length: 14; clone size: once; V gene: TRBV9; CDR3 DNA: TGTGCCAGCAGCCCCGGACACAGCTCCTACGAGCAGTACTTC; CDR3 protein: CASSPGHSSYEQYF
D gene: .; J gene: TRBJ1-2; CDR3 length: 15; clone size: .; V gene: TRBV6-4; CDR3 DNA: TGTGCCAGCAGTGACTCGGGGCAGGGGCATTGTGGCTACACCTTC; CDR3 protein: CASSDSGQGHCGYTF
D gene: TRBD1; J gene: TRBJ1-5; CDR3 length: 13; clone size: few; V gene: TRBV7-2; CDR3 DNA: TGTGCCAGCACCCGGGACAGGGGTCAGCCCCAGCATTTT; CDR3 protein: CASTRDRGQPQHF
D gene: .; J gene: TRBJ2-7; CDR3 length: 14; clone size: .; V gene: TRBV7-9; CDR3 DNA: TGTGCCAGCAGCTTATCCCATGCGAACTACGAGCAGTACTTC; CDR3 protein: CASSLSHANYEQYF
D gene: .; J gene: TRBJ2-7; CDR3 length: 16; clone size: .; V gene: TRBV9; CDR3 DNA: TGTGCCAGCAGCGTAGCTCCAGGGCAGGCCACGTACGAGCAGTACTTC; CDR3 protein: CASSVAPGQATYEQYF
D gene: TRBD1; J gene: TRBJ2-3; CDR3 length: 18; clone size: once; V gene: TRBV27; CDR3 DNA: TGTGCCAGCAGTCCCCCCCCCGGGACAGGGGACCGAGCAGATACGCAGTATTTT; CDR3 protein: CASSPPPGTGDRADTQYF
D gene: TRBD1; J gene: TRBJ1-1; CDR3 length: 13; clone size: once; V gene: TRBV6-5; CDR3 DNA: TGTGCCCGACAGGGGATTATGGACACTGAAGCTTTCTTT; CDR3 protein: CARQGIMDTEAFF
D gene: .; J gene: TRBJ1-1; CDR3 length: 15; clone size: .; V gene: TRBV18; CDR3 DNA: TGTGCCAGCTCACCACGGCTGACAGAGAACACTGAAGCTTTCTTT; CDR3 protein: CASSPRLTENTEAFF
D gene: TRBD2; J gene: TRBJ2-1; CDR3 length: 14; clone size: .; V gene: TRBV27; CDR3 DNA: TGTGCCAGCCGCACTAGCGGAAATCGTAATGAGCAGTTCTTC; CDR3 protein: CASRTSGNRNEQFF
D gene: TRBD1; J gene: TRBJ2-6; CDR3 length: 21; clone size: .; V gene: TRBV10-3; CDR3 DNA: TGTGCCATCAGTGACATTACTTCCGGACAGGGGGCCGCCTCTGGGGCCAACGTCCTGACTTTC; CDR3 protein: CAISDITSGQGAASGANVLTF
D gene: TRBD1; J gene: TRBJ2-6; CDR3 length: 17; clone size: .; V gene: TRBV5-4; CDR3 DNA: TGTGCCAGCAGCTCCAAGACAGGGGGCTTCGGGGCCAACGTCCTGACTTTC; CDR3 protein: CASSSKTGGFGANVLTF
D gene: .; J gene: TRBJ1-6; CDR3 length: 14; clone size: .; V gene: TRBV6-1; CDR3 DNA: TGTGCCAGCCGGTCGAGGCAGGGTTACTCACCCCTCCACTTT; CDR3 protein: CASRSRQGYSPLHF
D gene: .; J gene: TRBJ1-1; CDR3 length: 13; clone size: .; V gene: TRBV10-1; CDR3 DNA: TGCGCCAGCAGTGGTGTGTTCGACACTGAAGCTTTCTTT; CDR3 protein: CASSGVFDTEAFF
D gene: .; J gene: TRBJ2-7; CDR3 length: 11; clone size: few; V gene: TRBV2; CDR3 DNA: TGTGCCAGCAGTCCACAGGGTCGCGGGTACTTC; CDR3 protein: CASSPQGRGYF
D gene: .; J gene: TRBJ1-1; CDR3 length: 14; clone size: few; V gene: TRBV6-5; CDR3 DNA: TGTGCCAGCAGATGGGGGCTAGCGAACACTGAAGCTTTCTTT; CDR3 protein: CASRWGLANTEAFF
D gene: .; J gene: TRBJ2-6; CDR3 length: 15; clone size: .; V gene: TRBV7-3; CDR3 DNA: TGTGCCAGCAGCTTAAGACTCTCTGGGGCCAACGTCCTGACTTTC; CDR3 protein: CASSLRLSGANVLTF
D gene: TRBD1; J gene: TRBJ1-2; CDR3 length: 16; clone size: few; V gene: TRBV11-2; CDR3 DNA: TGTGCCAGCAGCTTAGTAGGGGACAGGGGTAACTATGGCTACACCTTC; CDR3 protein: CASSLVGDRGNYGYTF
D gene: TRBD1; J gene: TRBJ2-7; CDR3 length: 15; clone size: .; V gene: TRBV5-8; CDR3 DNA: TGTGCCAGCAGCTTGGGGGGACAGGGCTCCAACGAGCAGTACTTC; CDR3 protein: CASSLGGQGSNEQYF
D gene: .; J gene: TRBJ1-2; CDR3 length: 14; clone size: .; V gene: TRBV9; CDR3 DNA: TGTGCCAGCAGCGAGGGAGGGGCTAACTATGGCTACACCTTC; CDR3 protein: CASSEGGANYGYTF
D gene: .; J gene: TRBJ2-7; CDR3 length: 12; clone size: once; V gene: TRBV7-2; CDR3 DNA: TGTGCCAGCAGCCCGATTGGCCACGAGCAGTACTTC; CDR3 protein: CASSPIGHEQYF
D gene: TRBD1; J gene: TRBJ2-7; CDR3 length: 15; clone size: .; V gene: TRBV5-4; CDR3 DNA: TGTGCCAGCAGCTTCTCAGGGGGCTTTGCCTACGAGCAGTACTTC; CDR3 protein: CASSFSGGFAYEQYF
D gene: TRBD1; J gene: TRBJ1-4; CDR3 length: 16; clone size: .; V gene: TRBV9; CDR3 DNA: TGTGCCAGCAGCGCCTACCAGGACAGGGTTAATGAAAAACTGTTTTTT; CDR3 protein: CASSAYQDRVNEKLFF
D gene: .; J gene: TRBJ1-2; CDR3 length: 17; clone size: .; V gene: TRBV6-4; CDR3 DNA: TGTGCCAGCAGTGACTCGGGAGGGATCGGTCCCTACTATGGCTACACCTTC; CDR3 protein: CASSDSGGIGPYYGYTF
D gene: TRBD1; J gene: TRBJ1-5; CDR3 length: 15; clone size: few; V gene: TRBV19; CDR3 DNA: TGTGCCAGTAGTAGAGCGACAGGGGGCGTACAGCCCCAGCATTTT; CDR3 protein: CASSRATGGVQPQHF
D gene: .; J gene: TRBJ2-7; CDR3 length: 14; clone size: .; V gene: TRBV7-6; CDR3 DNA: TGTGCCAGCAAATCAGGTGATAGCTCCTACGAGCAGTACTTC; CDR3 protein: CASKSGDSSYEQYF
D gene: TRBD1; J gene: TRBJ2-5; CDR3 length: 15; clone size: few; V gene: TRBV19; CDR3 DNA: TGTGCCACTACCCCGGGACAGGGGGCGCCGGAGACCCAGTACTTC; CDR3 protein: CATTPGQGAPETQYF
D gene: TRBD1; J gene: TRBJ1-4; CDR3 length: 17; clone size: few; V gene: TRBV19; CDR3 DNA: TGTGCCAGTAGTATAGGAGGTTTTGGACAGGGAGGTGAAAAACTGTTTTTT; CDR3 protein: CASSIGGFGQGGEKLFF
D gene: TRBD2; J gene: TRBJ2-2; CDR3 length: 16; clone size: .; V gene: TRBV13; CDR3 DNA: TGTGCCAGCAGCCCACTGGGGACTACTAACACCGGGGAGCTGTTTTTT; CDR3 protein: CASSPLGTTNTGELFF
D gene: .; J gene: TRBJ2-1; CDR3 length: 16; clone size: .; V gene: TRBV11-1; CDR3 DNA: TGTGCCAGCAGCGGACGGGACTCGCGGGGACGCAATGAGCAGTTCTTC; CDR3 protein: CASSGRDSRGRNEQFF
D gene: TRBD1; J gene: TRBJ1-2; CDR3 length: 14; clone size: once; V gene: TRBV4-1; CDR3 DNA: TGCGCCAGCAGCCCCACAGGGGATAACTATGGCTACACCTTC; CDR3 protein: CASSPTGDNYGYTF
D gene: TRBD2; J gene: TRBJ2-2; CDR3 length: 16; clone size: once; V gene: TRBV5-4; CDR3 DNA: TGTGCCAGCAGCCCAATCGGGGGGGCGCGCACCGGGGAGCTGTTTTTT; CDR3 protein: CASSPIGGARTGELFF
D gene: .; J gene: TRBJ1-2; CDR3 length: 15; clone size: .; V gene: TRBV2; CDR3 DNA: TGTGCCAGCAGTGAGGGGCTCAGGGGCAACTATGGCTACACCTTC; CDR3 protein: CASSEGLRGNYGYTF
D gene: TRBD2; J gene: TRBJ2-2; CDR3 length: 14; clone size: .; V gene: TRBV30; CDR3 DNA: TGTGCCTGGAGTGTACGGCGGGGGGTCGGGGAGCTGTTTTTT; CDR3 protein: CAWSVRRGVGELFF
D gene: .; J gene: TRBJ1-1; CDR3 length: 12; clone size: .; V gene: TRBV5-4; CDR3 DNA: TGTGCCAGCAGCTTGGGCAGGGATGAAGCTTTCTTT; CDR3 protein: CASSLGRDEAFF
D gene: .; J gene: TRBJ2-7; CDR3 length: 14; clone size: few; V gene: TRBV9; CDR3 DNA: TGTGCCAGCAGCGTGGCCGTTGGCTCCTACGAGCAGTACTTC; CDR3 protein: CASSVAVGSYEQYF
D gene: .; J gene: TRBJ2-2; CDR3 length: 17; clone size: .; V gene: TRBV6-1; CDR3 DNA: TGTGCCAGCAGTGAAGAATTTGGGCGAGTGGGCACCGGGGAGCTGTTTTTT; CDR3 protein: CASSEEFGRVGTGELFF
D gene: TRBD1; J gene: TRBJ1-1; CDR3 length: 15; clone size: .; V gene: TRBV27; CDR3 DNA: TGTGCCAGCAGGCACCCAGGGGGCGGGAACACTGAAGCTTTCTTT; CDR3 protein: CASRHPGGGNTEAFF
D gene: TRBD2; J gene: TRBJ2-3; CDR3 length: 16; clone size: .; V gene: TRBV5-1; CDR3 DNA: TGCGCCAGCAGTCCTGAAGGGAGGGTAAGCACAGATACGCAGTATTTT; CDR3 protein: CASSPEGRVSTDTQYF
D gene: .; J gene: TRBJ2-5; CDR3 length: 14; clone size: .; V gene: TRBV7-2; CDR3 DNA: TGTGCCAGCAGCTCGCGGGGGCCCCAAGAGACCCAGTACTTC; CDR3 protein: CASSSRGPQETQYF
D gene: .; J gene: TRBJ2-7; CDR3 length: 13; clone size: .; V gene: TRBV2; CDR3 DNA: TGTGCCAGCAGTGAACAGGAACTGAGCGAGCAGTACTTC; CDR3 protein: CASSEQELSEQYF
D gene: .; J gene: TRBJ1-1; CDR3 length: 16; clone size: few; V gene: TRBV7-9; CDR3 DNA: TGTGCCAGCAGCGACCCGGGGGTAAGAGGGAACACTGAAGCTTTCTTT; CDR3 protein: CASSDPGVRGNTEAFF
D gene: .; J gene: TRBJ2-3; CDR3 length: 15; clone size: .; V gene: TRBV6-1; CDR3 DNA: TGTGCCAGCAGTGAAGCGGGGAGGACTCAAGATACGCAGTATTTT; CDR3 protein: CASSEAGRTQDTQYF
D gene: .; J gene: TRBJ1-6; CDR3 length: 15; clone size: .; V gene: TRBV10-3; CDR3 DNA: TGTGCCATCAGTGAGGTGCTGACAGGAGGCTCACCCCTCCACTTT; CDR3 protein: CAISEVLTGGSPLHF
D gene: .; J gene: TRBJ2-2; CDR3 length: 16; clone size: .; V gene: TRBV19; CDR3 DNA: TGTGCCAGTAGTAGACTCGGGACACAGAACACCGGGGAGCTGTTTTTT; CDR3 protein: CASSRLGTQNTGELFF
D gene: .; J gene: TRBJ1-2; CDR3 length: 14; clone size: .; V gene: TRBV7-8; CDR3 DNA: TGTGCCAGCAGCTCCAGGGGCTGGAACTATGGCTACACCTTC; CDR3 protein: CASSSRGWNYGYTF
D gene: TRBD1; J gene: TRBJ1-2; CDR3 length: 16; clone size: few; V gene: TRBV5-4; CDR3 DNA: TGTGCCAGCAGCTTGCCTTCCAGACAGGGGGCGGGTGGCTACACCTTC; CDR3 protein: CASSLPSRQGAGGYTF
D gene: TRBD1; J gene: TRBJ1-2; CDR3 length: 15; clone size: .; V gene: TRBV29-1; CDR3 DNA: TGCAGCGTTCACATACCCGGGACAGGGAACTATGGCTACACCTTC; CDR3 protein: CSVHIPGTGNYGYTF
D gene: TRBD1; J gene: TRBJ1-3; CDR3 length: 17; clone size: .; V gene: TRBV27; CDR3 DNA: TGTGCCAGCAGTCTATCGTCGGTGGGGACAGCTGGAAACACCATATATTTT; CDR3 protein: CASSLSSVGTAGNTIYF
D gene: .; J gene: TRBJ2-5; CDR3 length: 18; clone size: .; V gene: TRBV10-2; CDR3 DNA: TGCGCCAGCAGTGAGTCTCCTCCTTTCGGGGTAGGTTTGGAGACCCAGTACTTC; CDR3 protein: CASSESPPFGVGLETQYF
D gene: .; J gene: TRBJ1-1; CDR3 length: 11; clone size: .; V gene: TRBV5-1; CDR3 DNA: TGCGCCAGCAGCTCCCCCCGGGGAGCTTTCTTT; CDR3 protein: CASSSPRGAFF
D gene: TRBD1; J gene: TRBJ2-4; CDR3 length: 15; clone size: .; V gene: TRBV25-1; CDR3 DNA: TGTGCCAGCAGGACCCGGGACAGGGTCAAAAACATTCAGTACTTC; CDR3 protein: CASRTRDRVKNIQYF
D gene: .; J gene: TRBJ1-5; CDR3 length: 12; clone size: .; V gene: TRBV30; CDR3 DNA: TGTGCCTGGAGTGTACCCCCGTCGGCCCAGCATTTT; CDR3 protein: CAWSVPPSAQHF
D gene: TRBD1; J gene: TRBJ1-2; CDR3 length: 14; clone size: .; V gene: TRBV5-1; CDR3 DNA: TGCGCCAGCAGCTTCACGACAGGGTGGGATGGCTACACCTTC; CDR3 protein: CASSFTTGWDGYTF
D gene: TRBD1; J gene: TRBJ1-2; CDR3 length: 15; clone size: .; V gene: TRBV7-9; CDR3 DNA: TGTGCCAGCAGCTTAGGTATAGGGGGCGACTATGGCTACACCTTC; CDR3 protein: CASSLGIGGDYGYTF
D gene: .; J gene: TRBJ2-7; CDR3 length: 12; clone size: .; V gene: TRBV29-1; CDR3 DNA: TGCAGCGTTGAAGTGGGGGGCTACGAGCAGTACTTC; CDR3 protein: CSVEVGGYEQYF
D gene: .; J gene: TRBJ2-6; CDR3 length: 16; clone size: .; V gene: TRBV2; CDR3 DNA: TGTGCCAGCAGGAGGACAGACCTCGCTGGGGCCAACGTCCTGACTTTC; CDR3 protein: CASRRTDLAGANVLTF
D gene: .; J gene: TRBJ1-6; CDR3 length: 16; clone size: .; V gene: TRBV4-1; CDR3 DNA: TGCGCCAGCAGCCCTACAGACAGAAGCTATAATTCACCCCTCCACTTT; CDR3 protein: CASSPTDRSYNSPLHF